This record looks at one TCR beta chain sequence and its context. It has no known antigen specificity. No clone much larger than this one lies a single base away; base qualities are absent. From the cysteine through the phenylalanine, the CDR3 covers 14 amino acids. The CDR3 DNA has 42 bases and is translated from base 1. The entry originates in a study of post-analysis software for immune sequencing data (dated by TCRdb to about 2015). Background for the entire study: Relapsing-remitting, secondary progressive and progressive-relapsing multiple sclerosis were recorded as disease courses, and subtype annotation was lacking for some patients. Patient repertoires were compared against roughly 12 previously published healthy control repertoires from donors aged 6 to 25 years. A subset of samples was prepared in parallel using single-end sample barcoding, then pooled and co-amplified after Illumina adapter ligation. Points the paper makes about the study in general: Strong co-clustering of samples prepared in the same batch was shown by direct clustering with F measure, prompting a batch-effect correction. Significantly higher frequencies in patients than in controls were found for about five TRBV segments, including TRBV5-6, TRBV5-1 and TRBV20-1. Multiple sclerosis patients had significantly lower normalized Chao1 diversity than controls, a result that suggests substantial peripheral T-cell clonal expansion. The multiple sclerosis patient group was slightly younger than the control group.

Libraries were constructed by PCR. TCRdb records Illumina HiSeq 2500 as the sequencer. To reduce PCR and sequencing biases, unique molecular identifiers were built into the TCR beta cDNA libraries. Roughly 0.5 million cDNA molecules were obtained per 1 to 10 million input T cells, so each molecule approximated one T cell. The patient libraries were prepared and sequenced using the same protocol as the earlier healthy control dataset. Samples belonging to the same batch were prepared together, multiplexed and sequenced on a shared HiSeq lane. Per the original workflow: Raw barcoded reads were processed with MIGEC, and single-read molecular identifier groups were discarded before consensus assembly and CDR3 extraction. Clonotype tables were post-analysed with VDJtools, normalizing diversity by down-sampling all datasets to the smallest sample size. Repertoire overlap clustering matched CDR3 amino acid but not nucleotide sequences to correct batch-related cross-sample contamination. TCRdb reprocessed the public reads (quality trimming at Q25 with fastp, clone calling with MiXCR) and kept in-frame beta chains. Each entry is one CDR3 protein sequence, shown with its most common DNA and genes. Clone size and V and J calls follow TCRdb, not the original study. The sample yields fewer than 550,000 distinct CDR3 sequences; approximately 31% were counted once. The biggest ten clones account for less than 6% of the sample.

To demonstrate the VDJtools post-analysis software, TCR beta repertoires were profiled from the peripheral blood of about a dozen young patients with multiple sclerosis. Multiple sclerosis patients were children and adolescents aged about 6 to 17 years. The V and J segments used are TRBV21-1 and TRBJ2-7; the DNA was not used to check the table's D call, TRBD1. TRBV21-1 is a listed pseudogene. The TCR was taken from a girl aged 2-17 years with multiple sclerosis. Sequenced: blood. Here the CDR3 is given as CASSKEDRDHEQYF. In nucleotides, the sequence is TGTGCCAGCAGCAAAGAGGACAGGGATCACGAGCAGTACTTC.